One sample yielded the 19 T cell receptor beta chains listed below, sequenced in a study of T cell responses to AZD1222 COVID-19 vaccine. Using immunoSEQ multiplex PCR, the repertoire was profiled, and TCRdb retains in-frame clones only, with some absent. The sample has 110,000 to 150,000 clones; approximately 91% are singletons. This material consisted of peripheral blood, taken 28 days after the second AZD1222 dose. These receptors were collected from an adult who received the AZD1222 COVID-19 vaccine.

The V and J genes are TRBV9 and TRBJ1-6; the D is unclear. In germline, CDR1 is SGDLS, CDR2 YYNGEE. Trimming removed 4 bases at V and 1 base at J, with 15 bases between. This CDR3 has 17 amino acids. The CDR3 sequence is CASSPNGEASYNSPLHF. CDR3 in DNA: TGTGCCAGCAGCCCTAACGGAGAGGCATCCTATAATTCACCCCTCCACTTT.

The V and J genes are TRBV24-1 and TRBJ2-1, with 14 bases matching TRBD2. This CDR3 has 19 amino acids. Germline assignment: CDR1 KGHDR and CDR2 SFDVKD. The ends lost 4 bases at V and 1 base at J; junction bases unmatched: 8. CDR3 DNA sequence: TGTGCCACCAGTGACTCTATCGGGACTAGCGGGAGTTCCTACAATGAGCAGTTCTTC. Encoded protein: CATSDSIGTSGSSYNEQFF.

The rearrangement joins TRBV20-1 to TRBJ1-1; the D gene is possibly TRBD1 (5 bases). Per germline, CDR1 DFQATT and CDR2 SNEGSKA (reference sequence). This CDR3 region has 11 residues. Trimming took 3 bases from V and 7 from J, leaving 9 bases between them. In DNA form, the CDR3 reads TGCAGTGCTAGTTGGGGGATTGAAGCTTTCTTT. Residues: CSASWGIEAFF.

The V call is TRBV7-3, the J call TRBJ1-4; D unclear. V lost 4 bases, J lost 3 bases, and 12 bases lay in between. The CDR3 sequence is 15 residues long. Per the germline V gene, CDR1 is SGHTA and CDR2 is FQGTGA. CDR3 sequence (DNA): TGTGCCAGCAGCTCCCCTTACCGGCCTAATGAAAAACTGTTTTTT. Translated, it gives CASSSPYRPNEKLFF. Filled out from reference TRBV7-3 and TRBJ1-4, the complete variable domain reads GAGVSQTPSNKVTEKGKYVELRCDPISGHTALYWYRQSLGQGPEFLIYFQGTGAADDSGLPNDRFFAVRPEGSVSTLKIQRTERGDSAVYLCASSSPYRPNEKLFFGSGTQLSVL.

V usage is TRBV30 and J usage is TRBJ1-1, with 7 bases that match TRBD1. V trimming: 1 base; J trimming: 7 bases; junction bases outside the gene matches: 3. This CDR3 spans 12 amino acids. CDR1 is GTSNPN and CDR2 is SVGIG in the germline V gene (reference sequence). The CDR3 coding sequence is TGTGCCTGGAGTGCAGGGGGGGTTGAAGCTTTCTTT. As protein: CAWSAGGVEAFF. The variable domain in full, with the rest retrieved from reference TRBV30 and TRBJ1-1, is SQTIHQWPATLVQPVGSPLSLECTVEGTSNPNLYWYRQAAGRGLQLLFYSVGIGQISSEVPQNLSASRPQDRQFILSSKKLLLSDSGFYLCAWSAGGVEAFFGQGTRLTVV.

The rearrangement joins TRBV6-1 to TRBJ2-7, with 7 bases lining up with TRBD1. This CDR3 region has 16 residues. The germline CDR1 and CDR2 sequences are MNHNS and SASEGT. The J segment lost 1 base and the V segment lost 3 bases, leaving 9 bases of the junction unmatched. The DNA of the CDR3 is TGTGCCAGCAGTGATCTTCCGGGACAGCTATCCTACGAGCAGTACTTC. Translated: CASSDLPGQLSYEQYF.

This chain joins TRBV15 and TRBJ1-4; no reliable D call. The CDR3 spans 14 residues. Germline V gene lookup returns CDR1 LNHNV and CDR2 YYDKDF (reference sequence). With 5 bases removed from V and 8 bases from J, the gap between germline ends came to 15 bases. CDR3 residues: CATSVSAVREKLFF. As DNA, the CDR3 is TGTGCCACCAGCGTCTCGGCAGTACGGGAAAAACTGTTTTTT.

The V and J genes are TRBV19 and TRBJ1-1; D gene ambiguous. This CDR3 comprises 14 residues. The germline gives CDR1 LNHDA, CDR2 SQIVND (reference sequence). The V gene lost 6 bases and the J gene lost 1 base, with 12 bases spanning the gap. The CDR3, as DNA: TGTGCCAGTAGAGGCAGGAGGGAGAACACTGAAGCTTTCTTT. Translating it yields CASRGRRENTEAFF.

This clone was recorded once. This chain joins TRBV7-9 and TRBJ1-1; possibly TRBD1 for D (6 bases). Germline V lookup: CDR1 SEHNR, CDR2 FQNEAQ (reference sequence). The V end lost 5 bases, the J end lost 6 bases, and 13 bases lay between the germline ends. The CDR3 consists of 13 residues. CDR3 protein: CASSQKGGAEAFF. As DNA, the CDR3 is TGTGCCAGCAGCCAAAAGGGGGGCGCTGAAGCTTTCTTT.

This clone was picked up one time. This chain joins TRBV7-9 and TRBJ1-3; no clear D gene. CDR1 SEHNR and CDR2 FQNEAQ come from the germline V gene (reference sequence). Trimming removed 6 bases at V and 4 bases at J, with 10 bases between. The CDR3 has 13 amino acids. CDR3 in DNA: TGTGCCAGCAGACTAGTCCAGGGAAACACCATATATTTT. Translation gives CASRLVQGNTIYF.

The chain carries TRBV10-1 and TRBJ2-7; D is unresolved. V was trimmed by 3 bases and J by 4 bases, leaving 10 bases between them. CDR1 and CDR2 (germline): WNHNN, SYGVQD (reference sequence). The CDR3 runs 13 residues. CDR3 nucleotide sequence: TGCGCCAGCAGTGACTTGGACGGGTACGAGCAGTACTTC. Its protein product is CASSDLDGYEQYF.

The chain is built from TRBV11-2 and TRBJ1-2; D not certain. This CDR3 contains 14 residues. Germline V gene lookup returns CDR1 SGHAT and CDR2 FQNNGV. Trimming stripped 2 bases from V and 4 bases from J, with 11 bases between. In nucleotides, the CDR3 is TGTGCCAGCAGCTTATTTGTGGGAGGCTATGGCTACACCTTC. Protein: CASSLFVGGYGYTF.

V and J are TRBV19 and TRBJ1-3; tentatively, D is TRBD1 (5 bases). V lost 5 bases and J 0 bases, leaving 11 bases between the germline ends. Germline V gene sequence: CDR1 LNHDA, CDR2 SQIVND (reference sequence). This CDR3 is built from 15 residues. Here the CDR3 reads CASSVDSNSGNTIYF. In DNA form, the CDR3 reads TGTGCCAGTAGTGTCGACAGCAACTCTGGAAACACCATATATTTT. The full variable domain, with the rest looked up from reference TRBV19 and TRBJ1-3, is DGGITQSPKYLFRKEGQNVTLSCEQNLNHDAMYWYRQDPGQGLRLIYYSQIVNDFQKGDIAEGYSVSREKKESFPLTVTSAQKNPTAFYLCASSVDSNSGNTIYFGEGSWLTVV.

The rearrangement uses TRBV2 and TRBJ1-5, with D tentatively TRBD1 (5 bases). Germline CDR1 SNHLY, CDR2 FYNNEI. The CDR3 is 14 amino acids. V lost 4 bases and J 1 base, leaving 8 bases between the germline ends. CDR3 sequence (DNA): TGTGCCAGCAGTGTTTCAGGGAGCAATCAGCCCCAGCATTTT. This encodes CASSVSGSNQPQHF.

This clone appeared a few times. This chain uses TRBV5-5 with TRBJ2-7, with 7 bases that match TRBD2. V was clipped by 1 base and J by 2 bases; unmatched bases: 12. Germline V gene lookup returns CDR1 SGHKS and CDR2 YYEKEE (reference sequence). This CDR3 is 17 amino acids long. CDR3 residues: CASSLFIAGQFTYEQYF. The CDR3 nucleotides are TGTGCCAGCAGCTTGTTCATAGCGGGCCAGTTCACCTACGAGCAGTACTTC. The variable domain in full, completed from reference TRBV5-5 and TRBJ2-7, reads DAGVTQSPTHLIKTRGQQVTLRCSPISGHKSVSWYQQVLGQGPQFIFQYYEKEERGRGNFPDRFSARQFPNYSSELNVNALLLGDSALYLCASSLFIAGQFTYEQYFGPGTRLTVT.

The rearrangement uses TRBV4-1 and TRBJ1-3; no reliable D call. CDR3 length: 16 residues. The germline V and J ends were trimmed by 0 bases and 0 bases, with 9 bases remaining between them. The germline CDR1 and CDR2 sequences are MGHRA and YSYEKL. CDR3: CASSQDWQASGNTIYF. CDR3 nucleotides: TGCGCCAGCAGCCAAGATTGGCAGGCCTCTGGAAACACCATATATTTT.

The chain carries TRBV25-1 and TRBJ1-1; no reliable D call. This CDR3 comprises 14 residues. Germline-derived CDR1 and CDR2 are MGHDK and SYGVNS. Trimming stripped 7 bases from V and 5 bases from J, with 17 bases between. CDR3 residues: CASTRAGKGTEAFF. CDR3 DNA sequence: TGTGCCAGCACTCGAGCGGGAAAGGGTACTGAAGCTTTCTTT.

V is TRBV6-5 and J is TRBJ1-6; D unresolved. V was pared by 4 bases and J by 0 bases, with 10 bases between. Germline values: CDR1 MNHEY, CDR2 SVGAGI. CDR3 length equals 16 residues. CDR3 sequence reads: CASSSSQSSYNSPLHF. The CDR3 DNA follows: TGTGCCAGCAGTTCCTCGCAGAGCTCCTATAATTCACCCCTCCACTTT.

The chain employs TRBV7-3 and TRBJ1-1, with D unresolved. Germline V lookup: CDR1 SGHTA, CDR2 FQGTGA. Trimming cost V 8 bases and J 0 bases, with 10 bases left between them. This CDR3 region has 13 residues. The CDR3 loop is CASAQHMNTEAFF. The CDR3 DNA follows: TGTGCCAGCGCACAGCACATGAACACTGAAGCTTTCTTT.